This T cell receptor beta chain was recorded in a study of metastatic and nonmetastatic thyroid tumors. Study summary: The study looked at repertoires side by side in blood and in tumor or nodule tissue from malignant and benign thyroid patients. Study conclusions and caveats: In blood and tumor, TCR beta diversity was reportedly significantly higher in malignant thyroid tumors than in benign nodules.

In its sample, this clone was seen many times. The antigen is not known. Source study methods: CDR3 differences across clinicopathological groups were used to build a distant-metastasis classifier for papillary thyroid cancer. TCRdb reanalyzed the PCR reads with MiXCR. TCRdb's processing, not the authors', yielded these V and J calls. The data show 20,000 to 30,000 clones, with 15% seen just once and about 3.6% held by the top ten. None of the patients had undergone any treatment ahead of thyroid surgery. The source of this sequence is a female donor with papillary thyroid cancer or a benign thyroid nodule (not recorded which). Some clones in this sample may be carry-over from other donors' samples. Material: blood.

Written as DNA, the CDR3 is TGTGCCAGCACTCGGGACAGGGTAACTGAAGCTTTCTTT. Its translation is CASTRDRVTEAFF. This chain links TRBV28 with TRBJ1-1; 9 bases are a match to TRBD1. The CDR3 runs to 13 residues. V trimming: 7 bases; J trimming: 5 bases; junction bases outside the gene matches: 5. Per germline, CDR1 MDHEN and CDR2 SYDVKM.